What follows are 26 T cell receptor beta chains derived from one specimen sequenced in a study of T cells in Graves' hyperthyroidism and ophthalmopathy. Template material for amplifying TCR beta CDR3 regions consisted of RNA transcripts. The HTBI primer set drove a first-round RT-PCR of the TCR CDR3. One entry per CDR3 protein, called by TCRdb with MiXCR from the multiplex PCR reads. Here the sample spans a few hundred thousand distinct CDR3 sequences, roughly 18% being singletons. The sample taken for sequencing was blood. The receptor set was obtained from a woman in her forties or fifties with Graves' hyperthyroidism.

This clonotype came up many times. CDR3 sequence (DNA): TGTGCCAGCAGTGCGGAAGGGGCGGGGGAGCTGTTTTTT. Translation: CASSAEGAGELFF. This rearrangement joins TRBV12-3 or TRBV12-4 to TRBJ2-2; perhaps TRBD1 as D (5 bases). Trimming removed 5 bases at V and 8 bases at J, with 12 bases between. CDR3 size: 13 residues.

This clonotype was seen more than once but under ten times. A read error may be the cause here, since a much bigger clone is one base away. V gene TRBV20-1 combines with J gene TRBJ2-5; weak D call: TRBD2 (7 bases). Between the trimmed V and J ends, which lost 4 bases and 5 bases, there was a span of 14 bases. This CDR3 has 13 amino acids. Germline V CDR1 and CDR2: DFQATT, SNEGSKA (reference sequence). The CDR3, as DNA: TGCAGTGCTAAGCAAGGGGGGGCTGAGACCCAGTACTTC. Its translation is CSAKQGGAETQYF.

This clonotype was detected a few times. The genes are TRBV27 and TRBJ1-1, with D possibly being TRBD1 (5 bases). Germline V gene lookup returns CDR1 MNHEY and CDR2 SMNVEV (reference sequence). This CDR3 comprises 17 residues. Trimming took 4 bases from V and 13 from J, leaving 31 bases between them. The chain's CDR3 is CASSSHLLTGYRGIVFF. Here the CDR3 DNA reads TGTGCCAGCAGTTCCCACCTTCTAACAGGCTACCGCGGGATTGTTTTCTTT.

In DNA, the CDR3 is TGTGCCAGCAGTTTGGGGGGGACCCTGGGCGGGGAGCTGTTTTTT. It codes for CASSLGGTLGGELFF. This chain links TRBV28 with TRBJ2-2; TRBD2 matches 7 bases. Germline trimming cut 3 bases from V and 7 bases from J; bases unmatched to any gene: 8. Looked up from germline, CDR1 is MDHEN and CDR2 is SYDVKM. CDR3 length equals 15 residues.

The genes are TRBV9 and TRBJ1-3; D is possibly TRBD1 (6 bases). The V gene lost 4 bases and the J gene lost 8 bases, with 16 bases spanning the gap. This CDR3 comprises 14 residues. Germline CDR1 reads SGDLS; CDR2 reads YYNGEE. The CDR3 bases are TGTGCCAGCAGCACTATACAGGGAACGGACACCATATATTTT. Amino acids: CASSTIQGTDTIYF. The full variable domain, its missing parts supplied by reference TRBV9 and TRBJ1-3, is DSGVTQTPKHLITATGQRVTLRCSPRSGDLSVYWYQQSLDQGLQFLIQYYNGEERAKGNILERFSAQQFPDLHSELNLSSLELGDSALYFCASSTIQGTDTIYFGEGSWLTVV.

The chain uses TRBV9 and TRBJ2-2; 12 bases fit TRBD2. This CDR3 has 18 amino acids. The V gene's germline CDR1 is SGDLS and CDR2 YYNGEE. V dropped 0 bases and J dropped 5; count of bases not matched to a gene: 8. In nucleotides, the CDR3 is TGTGCCAGCAGCGTAGCTCGCGCTAGCGGGAGGGGGACCGGGGAGCTGTTTTTT. Its translation: CASSVARASGRGTGELFF. Based on the CDR3 plus reference TRBV9 and TRBJ2-2, the full variable domain is DSGVTQTPKHLITATGQRVTLRCSPRSGDLSVYWYQQSLDQGLQFLIQYYNGEERAKGNILERFSAQQFPDLHSELNLSSLELGDSALYFCASSVARASGRGTGELFFGEGSRLTVL.

This rearrangement joins TRBV28 to TRBJ2-2; a weak D match, TRBD2 (5 bases). The CDR3 spans 15 residues. V was shortened by 5 bases and J by 0 bases, with 10 bases between the two germline ends. CDR1 and CDR2 (germline): MDHEN, SYDVKM. The DNA of the CDR3 is TGTGCCAGCAGTCAACTGGGAGCGAACACCGGGGAGCTGTTTTTT. This translates into CASSQLGANTGELFF. Combining the CDR3 with reference TRBV28 and TRBJ2-2 gives the whole variable domain DVKVTQSSRYLVKRTGEKVFLECVQDMDHENMFWYRQDPGLGLRLIYFSYDVKMKEKGDIPEGYSVSREKKERFSLILESASTNQTSMYLCASSQLGANTGELFFGEGSRLTVL.

The CDR3: CASRISSSSTDTQYF. CDR3 nucleotide sequence: TGCGCCAGCAGGATCAGCTCCTCTAGCACAGATACGCAGTATTTT. The chain carries TRBV5-1 and TRBJ2-3, with D unresolved. CDR3 length equals 15 residues. Germline CDR1 reads SGHRS; CDR2 reads YFSETQ. Trimming pared 5 bases from V and 0 bases from J, leaving 13 bases between.

This clonotype was counted many times. The J gene is TRBJ2-1, the V gene TRBV11-2; 12 nucleotides align to TRBD2. V was pared by 1 base and J by 1 base, with 5 bases of the junction left unmatched. This CDR3 contains 18 residues. Germline V CDR1 and CDR2: SGHAT, FQNNGV. CDR3 coding DNA: TGTGCCAGCAGCTTAGGGTCTAGCGGGGGGGCATCCTACAATGAGCAGTTCTTC. Its translation: CASSLGSSGGASYNEQFF.

This clonotype appeared many times. The chain links TRBV12-3 or TRBV12-4 to TRBJ1-2; D remains unclear. Trimming cost V 3 bases and J 0 bases, with 17 bases left between them. The CDR3 totals 17 residues. The chain's CDR3 is CASSLIPGQPPNYGYTF. CDR3 coding DNA: TGTGCCAGCAGTTTGATTCCCGGGCAGCCTCCTAACTATGGCTACACCTTC.

This clonotype was counted at least ten times. This rearrangement joins TRBV11-1 to TRBJ2-5; TRBD1 might be the D (5 bases). The germline V gene has CDR1 SGHAT and CDR2 FQDESV (reference sequence). CDR3 length: 14 amino acids. The ends were cut back, 6 bases at V and 0 bases at J, with 11 bases in the middle. DNA for the CDR3: TGTGCCAGCAGTTCACAGGAGTACCAAGAGACCCAGTACTTC. Its translation is CASSSQEYQETQYF.

V and J are TRBV5-6 and TRBJ1-2, with 8 positions matching TRBD1. The germline V gene has CDR1 SGHDT and CDR2 YYEEEE. V lost 4 bases and J lost 8; bases outside the gene matches: 13. The CDR3 spans 15 residues. CDR3 in amino acids: CASSPPGQGAVGYTF. The CDR3 DNA is TGTGCCAGCAGCCCCCCTGGGCAGGGGGCAGTAGGCTACACCTTC.

The chain is built from TRBV4-1 and TRBJ2-2; TRBD2 is a possible D gene (5 bases). The CDR3 spans 16 residues. Trimming pared 4 bases from V and 3 bases from J, leaving 15 bases between. Germline CDR1 and CDR2: MGHRA and YSYEKL. CDR3 protein: CASSRFKDYDTGELFF. The CDR3 DNA is TGCGCCAGCAGCCGGTTTAAAGACTACGACACCGGGGAGCTGTTTTTT.

This clonotype was found many times. The chain joins TRBV28 to TRBJ2-5, with 10 bases matching TRBD2. The V gene end was trimmed by 6 bases and the J gene end by 2 bases; junction bases not matched to a gene: 6. The germline V gene has CDR1 MDHEN and CDR2 SYDVKM. The CDR3 consists of 15 residues. In DNA form, the CDR3 reads TGTGCCAGCAGACGAATTAGCGGGAGGCAAGAGACCCAGTACTTC. It encodes CASRRISGRQETQYF.

The V and J genes are TRBV12-3 or TRBV12-4 and TRBJ1-2; unclear D gene. Trimming shortened V by 1 base and J by 0 bases, and 9 bases separated the two germline ends. The CDR3 totals 15 residues. As DNA, the CDR3 is TGTGCCAGCAGTTTAGTGGGTCAGGCTAACTATGGCTACACCTTC. Protein: CASSLVGQANYGYTF.

This clonotype has a handful of counts. The junction does not match germline at one end; this may be a read error. This chain joins TRBV6-2 or TRBV6-3 and TRBJ2-7, with TRBD2 matching over 11 bases. The CDR3 sequence is 16 residues long. Germline CDR1 is MNHEY and CDR2 is SVGEGT. The CDR3 spells CASSYGASGGPYGQYF. The CDR3 DNA sequence: TGTGCCAGCAGTTATGGTGCTAGCGGGGGGCCCTACGGGCAGTACTTC.

The chain couples TRBV3-1 to TRBJ1-3; D is unclear. Germline values: CDR1 LGHDT, CDR2 YNNKEL (reference sequence). V was clipped by 8 bases and J by 4 bases, with 12 bases between them. This CDR3 is 13 amino acids long. In DNA, the CDR3 is TGTGCCAGCGGGCAGGCCGCCGGAAACACCATATATTTT. Encoded protein: CASGQAAGNTIYF.

This clonotype has only a few counts. A single base separates this from a much larger clone, so it may be a read error. CDR3 DNA sequence: TGCAGTGCCCCGAGAGACCGCGGGTCTAGCACAGATACGCAGTGTTTT. The encoded protein is CSAPRDRGSSTDTQCF. The chain links TRBV20-1 to TRBJ2-3, with a weak D call TRBD2 (5 bases). CDR1 and CDR2 from the germline V gene are DFQATT and SNEGSKA (reference sequence). The CDR3 is made up of 16 amino acids.

For this clonotype: A much larger clone is a single base away; this may be a read error. The chain employs TRBV3-1 and TRBJ2-1, with TRBD1 matching over 9 bases. The germline V gene has CDR1 LGHDT and CDR2 YNNKEL (reference sequence). This CDR3 is built from 15 residues. The CDR3 DNA is TGTGCCAGCAGCCGAGGGACAGGGACCTACAATGGGCAGTTCTTC. Its protein product is CASSRGTGTYNGQFF.

This clonotype was detected a few times. The DNA of the CDR3 is TGCAGTGCTAGGCAGGGGAACTACGAGCAGTACTTC. This codes for CSARQGNYEQYF. The chain carries TRBV20-1 and TRBJ2-7; weak D call: TRBD1 (6 bases). Trimming stripped 3 bases from V and 3 bases from J, with 9 bases between. In germline, CDR1 is DFQATT, CDR2 SNEGSKA (reference sequence). The length of the CDR3 is 12 residues.

J is TRBJ2-7 and V is TRBV6-1; 9 bases are shared with TRBD1. V shed 3 bases and J 2 bases; nucleotides not matched to a gene: 5. The germline V gene encodes CDR1 MNHNS and CDR2 SASEGT. The CDR3 covers 15 residues. The CDR3 DNA is TGTGCCAGCAGTGAGACGGGACAGGGTACCTACGAGCAGTACGTC. It translates to CASSETGQGTYEQYV.

In this sample, this clonotype turned up a few times. The chain joins TRBV6-1 to TRBJ2-2; the D is unclear. The V and J ends lost 10 bases and 0 bases respectively, with 15 bases between them. The CDR3 runs to 15 residues. Per the germline V gene, CDR1 is MNHNS and CDR2 is SASEGT. The DNA of the CDR3 is TGTGCCATCAAGTCGCACCTTTCGAACACCGGGGAGCTGTTTTTT. It specifies CAIKSHLSNTGELFF.

The chain is built from TRBV2 and TRBJ2-1, with TRBD2 matching 10 bases. Germline V CDR1 and CDR2: SNHLY, FYNNEI. V lost 7 bases, J lost 9 bases, and 6 bases stayed unmatched. There are 13 residues in the CDR3. The CDR3 loop reads CASKERGGTEQFF. The CDR3 nucleotides read TGTGCCAGCAAGGAGCGGGGGGGCACTGAGCAGTTCTTC. Supplemented by reference TRBV2 and TRBJ2-1, the full variable domain reads EPEVTQTPSHQVTQMGQEVILRCVPISNHLYFYWYRQILGQKVEFLVSFYNNEISEKSEIFDDQFSVERPDGSNFTLKIRSTKLEDSAMYFCASKERGGTEQFFGPGTRLTVL.

This clonotype was recorded at least ten times. The V call is TRBV6-1, the J call TRBJ2-1; D is undetermined. The CDR3 covers 17 residues. CDR1 is MNHNS and CDR2 is SASEGT in the germline V gene. V lost 4 bases, J lost 0 bases, and 16 bases lay in between. The CDR3 DNA reads TGTGCCAGCAGTGTCCTCGGCCTGGCCAGCTCCTACAATGAGCAGTTCTTC. This gives the protein CASSVLGLASSYNEQFF.

This clonotype occurred many times. The chain combines TRBV30 with TRBJ1-2, with TRBD1 as a possible D gene (6 bases). Trimming took 8 bases from V and 8 from J, leaving 18 bases between them. Germline-derived CDR1 and CDR2 are GTSNPN and SVGIG (reference sequence). The length of the CDR3 is 12 residues. The CDR3 spells CALGQTSAGYTF. CDR3 DNA sequence: TGTGCCCTCGGACAGACCTCGGCCGGCTACACCTTC.

This clonotype was seen a handful of times. V usage is TRBV20-1 and J usage is TRBJ1-6, with 10 nucleotides matching TRBD1. Trimming cost V 3 bases and J 9 bases; bases outside gene matches: 8. The CDR3 runs 15 residues. Germline V lookup: CDR1 DFQATT, CDR2 SNEGSKA (reference sequence). The CDR3 DNA follows: TGCAGTGCTAGTAACCGGACAGGGGGGTTTTCACCCCTCCACTTT. This encodes CSASNRTGGFSPLHF.